These T cell receptor beta chains were read from a single sample in a study of T-cell reconstitution after alpha-beta-depleted transplantation in children. From the PCR reads, TCRdb called clonotypes with MiXCR, one entry per CDR3 protein. The sample has about 290,000 distinct CDR3 sequences, around 10% seen once. The sequences come from PBMCs, collected before TCRalphabeta/CD19-depleted stem cell transplant. The origin of the receptors is a boy under three years old with acute myeloid leukemia, due to receive a stem cell transplant. Each CDR3 is given with its conserved first and last residue. Fields, in order: D gene, clone size, J gene, V gene, CDR3 DNA, CDR3 protein. A D gene is named only where the DNA matches it firmly. Not all rows give a size; the values are once, few, many and, for expanded clones, a class.

TRBD1	many	TRBJ2-6	TRBV20-1	TGCAGTGCTAGTGCAACAGGGGGCGCTGGGGCCAACGTCCTGACTTTC	CSASATGGAGANVLTF
NA	many	TRBJ1-5	TRBV28	TGTGCCAGCATGCGGGGCGAGGACAATCAGCCCCAGCATTTT	CASMRGEDNQPQHF
NA	many	TRBJ1-1	TRBV7-2	TGTGCCAGCAGTCGAGGGGCAGGGAGGATGAACACTGAAGCTTTCTTT	CASSRGAGRMNTEAFF
NA	NA	TRBJ2-6	TRBV28	TGTGCCAGCAGTTTCTTCGGCCTAACTGGGGCCAACGTCCTGACTTTC	CASSFFGLTGANVLTF
NA	many	TRBJ1-2	TRBV2	TGTGCCAGCCGAACGCAATTCTATGGCTACACCTTC	CASRTQFYGYTF
NA	few	TRBJ2-3	TRBV15	TGTGCCACCAGCAATACCGGGTCCACCACAGATACGCAGTATTTT	CATSNTGSTTDTQYF
NA	many	TRBJ1-6	TRBV20-1	TGCAGTGCTCGAACCTTAGAGAGGGACTATAATTCACCCCTCCACTTT	CSARTLERDYNSPLHF
TRBD1	many	TRBJ2-4	TRBV29-1	TGCAGCGCCCGACAGGGGGCGGCTTCCAAAAACATTCAGTACTTC	CSARQGAASKNIQYF
NA	many	TRBJ2-7	TRBV20-1	TGCAGTGCTACGTTTTGGGGTGGGGGGCCTCACTACGAGCAGTACTTC	CSATFWGGGPHYEQYF
TRBD2	many	TRBJ2-7	TRBV5-6	TGTGCCAGCAGCTTTTTTAGCGGGAGGCACGAGCAGTACTTC	CASSFFSGRHEQYF
NA	NA	TRBJ1-2	TRBV20-1	TGCAGTGCTAGACTTGGCCCGGGGGCTTTC	CSARLGPGAF
TRBD2	NA	TRBJ2-1	TRBV7-2	TGTGCCAGCAGCTTTTCCGGGACTATATACAATGAGCAGTTCTTC	CASSFSGTIYNEQFF
NA	many	TRBJ2-2	TRBV20-1	TGCAGTGCTAGAGGTGAATACAAGAACACCGGGGAGCTGTTTTTT	CSARGEYKNTGELFF
TRBD2	many	TRBJ2-3	TRBV3-1	TGTGCCAGCAGCCAGCTACTAGCGGGAGAGGAAGATACGCAGTATTTT	CASSQLLAGEEDTQYF
NA	many	TRBJ1-2	TRBV6-5	TGTGCCAGCAGTTACTCACCGGCGACGGCCAACTATGGCTACACCTTC	CASSYSPATANYGYTF
NA	many	TRBJ2-2	TRBV20-1	TGCAGTGCTAGCCCGGGCCCCCCCACCGGGGAGCTGTTTTTT	CSASPGPPTGELFF
TRBD1	NA	TRBJ2-3	TRBV7-3	TGTGCCAGCAGTGGGACAGGGCTAGATACGCAGTATTTT	CASSGTGLDTQYF
NA	NA	TRBJ2-7	TRBV5-1	TGCGCCAGCAGCTTCCGGGACCGAACCTACGAGCAGTACTTC	CASSFRDRTYEQYF
NA	NA	TRBJ2-5	TRBV7-9	TGTGCCAGCAGCTCCAGCATGCGGGTAGGGGAGACCCAGTACTTC	CASSSSMRVGETQYF
NA	NA	TRBJ1-1	TRBV2	TGTACCTTCAGTTTCGGGGGCCGAATTAACGTGAAGAGCACTGAAGCTTTCTTT	CTFSFGGRINVKSTEAFF
NA	many	TRBJ2-3	TRBV7-2	TGTGCCAGCAGCTTAGCGGGGGGGCTAGGGGATACGCAGTATTTT	CASSLAGGLGDTQYF
NA	few	TRBJ2-6	TRBV6-9	TGTGCCAGCAGTTATCCCATGAGCTATCGGGTCTCTGGGGCCAACGTCCTGACTTTC	CASSYPMSYRVSGANVLTF
NA	many	TRBJ2-1	TRBV20-1	TGCAGTGCTGAGGCCCCGAGCTCCTACAATGAGCAGTTCTTC	CSAEAPSSYNEQFF
TRBD1	many	TRBJ2-1	TRBV20-1	TGCAGTGCTAGTACCGGGACAGGGTCGAATGAGCAGTTCTTC	CSASTGTGSNEQFF
TRBD1	many	TRBJ2-7	TRBV3-1	TGTGCCAGCAGTGGGGACAGGGGGGGACCCTCCTACGAGCAGTACTTC	CASSGDRGGPSYEQYF
NA	NA	TRBJ2-7	TRBV5-6	TGTGCCAGCATCCTCGGCGGGACCCGCGAGCAGTACTTC	CASILGGTREQYF
NA	many	TRBJ1-5	TRBV7-9	TGTGCCACCGCCCGTGGGGGTGGCAATCAGCCCCAGCATTTT	CATARGGGNQPQHF
NA	many	TRBJ2-3	TRBV7-9	TGTGCCAGCAGCTTAGCGGCTAGCTCCAGCACAGATACGCAGTATTTT	CASSLAASSSTDTQYF
TRBD1	many	TRBJ1-1	TRBV7-3	TGTGCCAGCAGCTTACAGGGGGCAGGATGGGGGACTGAAGCTTTCTTT	CASSLQGAGWGTEAFF
TRBD1	many	TRBJ1-6	TRBV6-1	TGTGCCAGCAGTCGAGGACAGGGAAGCTCACCCCTCCACTTT	CASSRGQGSSPLHF
NA	NA	TRBJ2-7	TRBV29-1	TGCAGCGTTGAAGATCGGTCCAGGGGAAGGCCCTACGAGCAGTACTTC	CSVEDRSRGRPYEQYF
NA	NA	TRBJ2-7	TRBV20-1	TGCAGTGCTAGAGATGGGAAGGGGTCCTACGAGCAGTACTTC	CSARDGKGSYEQYF
TRBD2	once	TRBJ2-1	TRBV10-3	TGTGCCATCAGAAAGCGGGAGAGCTCCTACAATGAGCAGTTCTTC	CAIRKRESSYNEQFF
NA	many	TRBJ2-7	TRBV27	TGTGCCAGCAGTTTACTGGGAGTGGGGAGGAACGAGCAGTACTTC	CASSLLGVGRNEQYF
NA	few	TRBJ2-7	TRBV20-1	TGCAGTGCTAGACCGAGTAGCTACGAGCAGTACTTC	CSARPSSYEQYF
NA	few	TRBJ2-7	TRBV7-6	TGTGCCAGCAGCGACCGAACATCAGGAGCCTACGAGCAGTACTTC	CASSDRTSGAYEQYF
NA	many	TRBJ2-7	TRBV5-1	TGCGCCAGCAGCTTGGAGGTTGGGAACGAGCAGTACTTC	CASSLEVGNEQYF
TRBD2	many	TRBJ2-4	TRBV12-3/TRBV12-4	TGTGCCAGCAGCATAGCGGGGGTATGGAACATTCAGTACTTC	CASSIAGVWNIQYF
TRBD2	many	TRBJ2-1	TRBV9	TGTGCCAGCAGCGCCCCTATAGCGGGGCGTTACAATGAGCAGTTCTTC	CASSAPIAGRYNEQFF
TRBD2	few	TRBJ2-2	TRBV12-5	TGTGCTAGTGGTTTGGGGGGTAGCGGGTATCGGGCCGGGGAGCTGTTTTTT	CASGLGGSGYRAGELFF
NA	many	TRBJ1-2	TRBV11-2	TGTGCCAGCAGCTCAGGACTGGTTCGCTACACCTTC	CASSSGLVRYTF
TRBD1	few	TRBJ2-7	TRBV7-9	TGTGCCAGCAGCATACTGGACAGGGCCTACGAGCAGTACTTC	CASSILDRAYEQYF
TRBD1	many	TRBJ2-7	TRBV6-5	TGTGCCAGCAGTTACACCGACAGGGCAGCCTACGAGCAGTACTTC	CASSYTDRAAYEQYF
NA	NA	TRBJ2-3	TRBV5-1	TGCGCCAGCAGCTTACTACAGAGGTCTAGCACAGATACGCAGTATTTT	CASSLLQRSSTDTQYF
TRBD1	NA	TRBJ2-7	TRBV5-1	TGCGCCAGCAGCTTGGGGCGGGACAGGGGCTTACCCGAGCAGTACTTC	CASSLGRDRGLPEQYF
NA	many	TRBJ1-4	TRBV6-5	TGTGCCAGCAGTTACCGTTTGACAGAAAAGGGAAAACTGTTTTTT	CASSYRLTEKGKLFF
TRBD1	many	TRBJ1-5	TRBV2	TGTGCCAGCAGTGAGGACAGGTATAGCAATCAGCCCCAGCATTTT	CASSEDRYSNQPQHF
TRBD1	many	TRBJ1-6	TRBV28	TGTGCCAGCAGTCGCCGGGACAGTAATTCACCCCTCCACTTT	CASSRRDSNSPLHF
NA	many	TRBJ2-5	TRBV7-9	TGTGCCAGCAGCTTAGGGGGGACACCCCAAGAGACCCAGTACTTC	CASSLGGTPQETQYF
NA	many	TRBJ2-7	TRBV5-1	TGCGCCAGCAGCCCGGACAACTACGAGCAGTACTTC	CASSPDNYEQYF
TRBD2	many	TRBJ2-3	TRBV5-1	TGCGCCAGCAGCTTGATAGCGGGTAGCACAGATACGCAGTATTTT	CASSLIAGSTDTQYF
TRBD2	NA	TRBJ2-1	TRBV7-2	TGTGCCAGCAGTAGACTAGCTAGCGGGGGATGGAATGAGCAGTTCTTC	CASSRLASGGWNEQFF
TRBD2	many	TRBJ2-2	TRBV6-2/TRBV6-3	TGTGCCAGCAGTTCGGGGGGGGCGAACACCGGGGAGCTGTTTTTT	CASSSGGANTGELFF
NA	NA	TRBJ2-1	TRBV6-1	TGTGCCAGCAGTCCATACGGACGTCCGCAAGAGCAGTTCTTC	CASSPYGRPQEQFF
TRBD2	many	TRBJ2-3	TRBV12-3/TRBV12-4	TGTGCCAGCAGTTCGCGACTAGCGGGGGTCGGGGATACGCAGTATTTT	CASSSRLAGVGDTQYF
NA	few	TRBJ2-4	TRBV19	TGTGCCAGTAGTCCTTGGCTAGGGCTAGCCAAAAACATTCAGTACTTC	CASSPWLGLAKNIQYF
TRBD1	many	TRBJ1-2	TRBV12-3/TRBV12-4	TGTGCCAGCAGGCCTACCGGGACAGGGTCCTATGGCTACACCTTC	CASRPTGTGSYGYTF
NA	NA	TRBJ2-5	TRBV4-1	TGCGCCAGCAGCCAAGATAAGACCAGGGAGGAGACCCAGTACTTC	CASSQDKTREETQYF